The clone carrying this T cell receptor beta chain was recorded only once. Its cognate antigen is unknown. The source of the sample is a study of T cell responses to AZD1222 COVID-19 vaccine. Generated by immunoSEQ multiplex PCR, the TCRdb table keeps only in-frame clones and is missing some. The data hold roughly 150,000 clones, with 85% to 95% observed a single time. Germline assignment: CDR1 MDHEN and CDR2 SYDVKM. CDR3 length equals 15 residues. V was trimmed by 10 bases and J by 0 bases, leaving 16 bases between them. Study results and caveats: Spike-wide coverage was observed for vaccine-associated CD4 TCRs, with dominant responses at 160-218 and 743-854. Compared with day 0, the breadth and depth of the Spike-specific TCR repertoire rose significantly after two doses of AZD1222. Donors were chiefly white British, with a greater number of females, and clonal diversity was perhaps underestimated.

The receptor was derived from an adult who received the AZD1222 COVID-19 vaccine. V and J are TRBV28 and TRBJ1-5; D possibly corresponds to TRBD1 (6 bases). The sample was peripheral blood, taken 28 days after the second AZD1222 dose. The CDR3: CAITEDRASNQPQHF. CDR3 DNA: TGTGCCATTACCGAGGACAGAGCTAGCAATCAGCCCCAGCATTTT. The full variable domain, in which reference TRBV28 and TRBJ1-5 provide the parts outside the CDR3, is DVKVTQSSRYLVKRTGEKVFLECVQDMDHENMFWYRQDPGLGLRLIYFSYDVKMKEKGDIPEGYSVSREKKERFSLILESASTNQTSMYLCAITEDRASNQPQHFGDGTRLSIL.